The entry below gives a single TCR beta chain sequence along with its context. Its antigen is unknown. Nothing much larger sits one base from this clone, and base qualities are not available. V is shortened by 4 bases, J by 3 bases, and the region joining them spans 23 bases. The germline V gene supplies CDR1 SGHDT and CDR2 YYEEEE. From its cysteine to its phenylalanine, the CDR3 spans 17 amino acids. The only DNA kept is the CDR3, 51 bases in frame from the first base. This record comes from a study of blood T cell repertoires in COVID-19 (TCRdb year 2020). Turning to the overall study: Collaborator samples came from the United States, Italy and Spain and covered acute and convalescent phases of COVID-19. A de-identified subject ID, COVID-19 status, age in years and sex were almost always included in the sample metadata. The samples were drawn from two sources: the first 160 participants of the ongoing ImmuneRACE study, and some 1,300 subjects contributed by 6 global collaborators. The dataset comprised deeply sampled blood TCRbeta repertoires from subjects exposed to, actively infected with, or recovered from COVID-19. The prospective study material was composed of cDNA or gDNA derived from T cells, B-cell-depleted T cells, or PBMCs. The repertoires were made available in a free public database intended to serve as a resource for research on the immune response to SARS-CoV-2. HLA class I and class II types, where available, came from metadata supplied by the sample provider rather than from assay-based typing.

TCRbeta CDR3 regions were amplified from genomic DNA using the immunoSEQ Assay, a bias-controlled multiplex PCR. The authors' pipeline ran thus. Within the assay, amplification of reference gene primers was used to estimate how many nucleated cells each sample contained. To quantify the absolute abundance of each unique TCRbeta CDR3 rearrangement, sequence reads were collapsed and filtered. Productive Simpson clonality was computed per sample as the square root of Simpson's diversity index over productive rearrangements. The table comes from immuneACCESS by way of TCRdb, which keeps in-frame sequences with V and J called. Part of the clones is missing from these tables; in studies checked, under half for an unresolved V gene and the rest for unknown reasons. V and J calls and clone size follow that table, whereas D and trimming were derived from the DNA. The sample profile shows 250,000 to 350,000 clones; roughly 86% of them were found once. 9.4% of the sample goes to the ten largest clones.

Whole blood was collected in K2EDTA tubes by collaborating institutions according to the institutions' own protocols. For TCRbeta analysis, collaborators shipped samples in one of three forms: frozen whole blood, isolated PBMCs, or DNA extracted from either of those sample types. General conclusions and limits of the study: How much clinical and demographic metadata was included differed by source and by participant, and the metadata was provided uncurated.

This sequence originates from a young man with active or convalescent COVID-19. The sequenced sample consisted of peripheral blood. The rearrangement joined TRBV5-6 to TRBJ2-7, with TRBD1 as a weak D call on 6 bases. The CDR3 reads CASSLLSQGTSFYEQYF. The base sequence is TGTGCCAGCAGCCTACTCTCCCAGGGGACGAGCTTCTACGAGCAGTACTTC.